This entry lists 10 T cell receptor beta chains sequenced from one sample in a study of shared clonotypes between healthy human individuals. Clones were read by immunoSEQ multiplex PCR, and TCRdb kept only the in-frame ones, dropping some. The sample shows 2 million to 2.5 million clones, 95% of them seen only once. Sequencing input: naive CD4+ T cells sorted from blood. Subset defined: CD45RA+ positively selected. These receptors were obtained from a young man in good health.

V and J are TRBV5-1 and TRBJ2-6, with a weak D call TRBD1 (6 bases). The V end lost 3 bases, the J end lost 4 bases, and 11 bases lay between the germline ends. The CDR3 has 15 residues. Germline values: CDR1 SGHRS, CDR2 YFSETQ. CDR3 in amino acids: CASSSQGPGANVLTF. The CDR3 nucleotides are TGCGCCAGCAGCTCCCAGGGGCCGGGGGCCAACGTCCTGACTTTC.

J is TRBJ1-1 and V is TRBV5-1; D gene unclear. V lost 4 bases, J lost 6 bases, and 16 bases lay in between. This CDR3 has 14 amino acids. Germline V gives CDR1 SGHRS, CDR2 YFSETQ. Here the CDR3 DNA reads TGCGCCAGCAGCCGTATAGAAGGGTCATCTGAAGCTTTCTTT. As protein: CASSRIEGSSEAFF.

The rearrangement joins TRBV10-2 to TRBJ1-1, with D possibly TRBD1 on 5 matching bases. The germline V gene has CDR1 WSHSY and CDR2 SAAADI. V lost 5 bases and J lost 6, with 16 bases in between. The CDR3 consists of 14 residues. The CDR3: CASSLQGLLSEAFF. Here the CDR3 DNA reads TGCGCCAGCAGTCTCCAGGGACTCTTATCTGAAGCTTTCTTT.

This clone was seen just once. This rearrangement joins TRBV6-1 to TRBJ1-5; D might be TRBD1 (5 bases). The CDR3 spans 14 residues. Germline lookup yields CDR1 MNHNS and CDR2 SASEGT. V was pared by 7 bases and J by 6 bases, with 16 bases between. The CDR3 protein is CASTYLGVGQPQHF. CDR3 sequence (DNA): TGTGCCAGCACATATTTGGGGGTGGGTCAGCCCCAGCATTTT.

The J gene is TRBJ2-5, the V gene TRBV2; tentatively, D is TRBD1 (6 bases). V shed 8 bases and J shed 5 bases, with 18 bases lying between them. CDR3 size: 14 residues. The V gene's germline CDR1 is SNHLY and CDR2 FYNNEI. This CDR3 reads CASPQGWGPETQYF. The CDR3 nucleotides are TGTGCCAGCCCACAGGGATGGGGGCCGGAGACCCAGTACTTC. Filled out from reference TRBV2 and TRBJ2-5, the complete variable domain reads EPEVTQTPSHQVTQMGQEVILRCVPISNHLYFYWYRQILGQKVEFLVSFYNNEISEKSEIFDDQFSVERPDGSNFTLKIRSTKLEDSAMYFCASPQGWGPETQYFGPGTRLLVL.

This chain joins TRBV6-1 and TRBJ2-7, with 12 bases fitting TRBD1. The CDR3 sequence is 15 residues long. From germline, CDR1 is MNHNS and CDR2 SASEGT. The V and J ends lost 6 bases and 0 bases, in that order; junction bases with no gene match: 3. CDR3 sequence (DNA): TGTGCCAGCAGGGCGGGACAGGGGGCCTCCTACGAGCAGTACTTC. Protein sequence: CASRAGQGASYEQYF.

The chain carries TRBV21-1 and TRBJ2-7. TRBV21-1 is deemed a pseudogene. The CDR3 has 19 residues. CDR3 sequence (DNA): TGTGCCAGCAGCCCCATGGGGGTGGTAGCCAGGACGGTGAGGTACGAGCAGTACTTC. Translation: CASSPMGVVARTVRYEQYF.

The chain combines TRBV7-2 with TRBJ1-6; no reliable D call. V gave up 5 bases and J gave up 14 bases, with 19 bases separating them. The germline V gene has CDR1 SGHTA and CDR2 FQGNSA. The CDR3 loop spans 14 amino acids. CDR3 coding DNA: TGTGCCAGCAGCCCAGAAAGGGCGGTACTCGCCCTCCACTTT. It yields the protein CASSPERAVLALHF.

V and J are TRBV5-8 and TRBJ2-5, with a weak D call TRBD1 (8 bases). Germline assignment: CDR1 SGHTS and CDR2 YDEGEE. The V gene lost 0 bases and the J gene lost 4 bases, with 10 bases spanning the gap. This CDR3 comprises 14 residues. CDR3 sequence reads: CASSLDRGGETQYF. As DNA, the CDR3 is TGTGCCAGCAGCTTGGACAGGGGGGGAGAGACCCAGTACTTC.

In DNA, the CDR3 is TGTGCCAGCAGCCAGAAGGTTACATTAGATACGCAGTATTTT. Its translation is CASSQKVTLDTQYF. The J gene is TRBJ2-3, the V gene TRBV2; D is undetermined. Germline V gives CDR1 SNHLY, CDR2 FYNNEI. The germline V and J ends were trimmed by 6 bases and 5 bases, with 15 bases remaining between them. The CDR3 is made up of 14 amino acids.